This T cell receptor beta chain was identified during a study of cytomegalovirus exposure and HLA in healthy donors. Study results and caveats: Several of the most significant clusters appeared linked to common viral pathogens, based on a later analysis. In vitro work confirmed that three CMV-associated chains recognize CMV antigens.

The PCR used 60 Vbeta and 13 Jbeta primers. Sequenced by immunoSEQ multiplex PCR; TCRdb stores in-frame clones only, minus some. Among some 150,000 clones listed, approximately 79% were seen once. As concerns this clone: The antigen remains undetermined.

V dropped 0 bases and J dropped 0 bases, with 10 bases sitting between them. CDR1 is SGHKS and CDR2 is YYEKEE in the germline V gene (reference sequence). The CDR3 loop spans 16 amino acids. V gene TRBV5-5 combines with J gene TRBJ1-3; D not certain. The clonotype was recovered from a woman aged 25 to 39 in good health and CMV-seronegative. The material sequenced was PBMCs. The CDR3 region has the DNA TGTGCCAGCAGCTTGGATCTTGTCGTCTCTGGAAACACCATATATTTT. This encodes CASSLDLVVSGNTIYF.